This entry lists 21 T cell receptor beta chains sequenced from one sample in a study of T cells in Graves' hyperthyroidism and ophthalmopathy. Authors of the study amplified TCR beta CDR3 regions from RNA transcripts. TCR CDR3 regions were first amplified by RT-PCR with HTBI primers. TCRdb fed the multiplex PCR reads into MiXCR, producing one record per CDR3 protein. The repertoire holds 800,000 or so distinct CDR3 sequences, with about 38% as singletons. Material: blood. These receptors all stem from a young man with Graves' hyperthyroidism.

The CDR3 nucleotides are TGTGCCAGCAGCTTCGGGGACCGATACGAAGCTTTCTTT. As protein: CASSFGDRYEAFF. The chain uses TRBV11-3 and TRBJ1-1; tentative D call: TRBD1 (5 bases). Per the germline V gene, CDR1 is SGHNT and CDR2 is YENEEA. Trimming left V 3 bases short and J 8 bases short, with 13 bases between. This CDR3 comprises 13 residues. Variable domain in full (rest from reference TRBV11-3 and TRBJ1-1): EAGVVQSPRYKIIEKKQPVAFWCNPISGHNTLYWYLQNLGQGPELLIRYENEEAVDDSQLPKDRFSAERLKGVDSTLKIQPAELGDSAVYLCASSFGDRYEAFFGQGTRLTVV.

About this clonotype: A much larger clone lies a single base off, so this may be a read error. The J gene is TRBJ1-3, the V gene TRBV10-1; no firm D call. V lost 5 bases and J lost 4, with 12 bases in between. Germline-derived CDR1 and CDR2 are WNHNN and SYGVQD (reference sequence). This CDR3 has 14 amino acids. CDR3 loop: CASSPSGRGNTIYF. The CDR3 nucleotides are TGCGCCAGCAGTCCCTCGGGCAGGGGAAACACCATATATTTT.

The CDR3 DNA is TGTGCCAGCACCCGCAGAGACATGAACACTGAAGCTTTCTTT. It yields the protein CASTRRDMNTEAFF. The chain has TRBV7-9 and TRBJ1-1, with D uncertain. Trimming cost V 7 bases and J 0 bases, with 12 bases left between them. Germline lookup yields CDR1 SEHNR and CDR2 FQNEAQ (reference sequence). The CDR3 sequence is 14 residues long.

Only a few counts were recorded for this clonotype. The rearrangement links TRBV12-3 or TRBV12-4 to TRBJ2-7; 8 positions agree with TRBD1. The junction had 7 bases not matched to a gene; V was cut back by 8 bases and J by 4 bases. This CDR3 has 13 amino acids. The CDR3 reads CASGRTGRYEQYF. CDR3 nucleotide sequence: TGTGCCAGCGGCCGGACAGGGAGGTACGAGCAGTACTTC.

Concerning this clonotype itself: This may arise from a read error, as a much more abundant clone is one base away. This chain connects TRBV7-9 to TRBJ2-5; TRBD2 matches 7 bases. The CDR3 consists of 14 residues. The junction had 3 bases not matched to a gene; V was cut back by 5 bases and J by 0 bases. Germline V CDR1 and CDR2: SEHNR, FQNEAQ (reference sequence). CDR3 sequence reads: CASSPAGYQETQYF. The DNA of the CDR3 is TGTGCCAGCAGCCCAGCGGGGTACCAAGAGACCCAGTACTTC.

In this sample, this clonotype turned up many times. V and J are TRBV4-3 and TRBJ2-2; TRBD2 matches 7 bases. The CDR3 length is 14 residues. Germline V gene lookup returns CDR1 LGHNA and CDR2 YSLEER. V lost 0 bases, J lost 6 bases, and 1 base stayed unmatched. CDR3 DNA sequence: TGCGCCAGCAGCCAAGAAGGACTAGCCGGGGAGCTGTTTTTT. Protein: CASSQEGLAGELFF.

This clonotype was picked up many times. This chain joins TRBV2 and TRBJ1-6; tentative D call: TRBD1 (5 bases). V lost 8 bases and J 0 bases, leaving 20 bases between the germline ends. CDR1 is SNHLY, CDR2 FYNNEI, per germline. The length of the CDR3 is 18 residues. Written as DNA, the CDR3 is TGTGCCAGCCGGGCCGTGGGGACCGTAAGCTCCTATAATTCACCCCTCCACTTT. Protein sequence: CASRAVGTVSSYNSPLHF.

This clonotype was observed at least ten times. The chain combines TRBV15 with TRBJ1-2, with D uncertain. V was cut by 4 bases and J by 4 bases, with 16 bases left in between. This CDR3 is 15 amino acids long. Germline V CDR1 and CDR2: LNHNV, YYDKDF (reference sequence). DNA of the CDR3: TGTGCCACCAGCAAGTCCACCACTATCGTCTATGGCTACACCTTC. Translated, it gives CATSKSTTIVYGYTF.

This chain uses TRBV7-6 with TRBJ2-5; tentative D call: TRBD1 (6 bases). Judging by the DNA end, TRBJ2-7 fits better; the J call may be wrong. The CDR3 length is 14 residues. Germline V gene sequence: CDR1 SGHVS, CDR2 FNYEAQ. Here the CDR3 DNA reads TGTGCCAGCGGCAGACGGCAGGGGCAGTACGAGCAGTACTTC. Protein sequence: CASGRRQGQYEQYF.

In regard to this clonotype: The CDR3 does not close with the conserved phenylalanine or tryptophan, likely indicating a read error. The CDR3 nucleotides are TGTGCCAGCAGTGAAGAGGTCGAGCAGTACTCC. This gives the protein CASSEEVEQYS. The gene calls are TRBV2 and TRBJ2-7, with D hard to call. Between the trimmed V and J ends, which lost 1 base and 6 bases, there was a span of 4 bases. Germline CDR1 reads SNHLY; CDR2 reads FYNNEI. There are 11 residues in the CDR3.

This clonotype occurred a few times. The junction departs from germline at one end; a sequencing error may be responsible. The chain carries TRBV10-3 and TRBJ1-5; no clear D gene. Germline values: CDR1 ENHRY, CDR2 SYGVKD. The CDR3 is 14 amino acids. The CDR3 sequence is CASSPTRYNQPQHF. CDR3 DNA sequence: TGTGCCAGCAGTCCTACCAGATACAATCAGCCCCAGCATTTT.

This chain uses TRBV7-8 with TRBJ2-2; 7 bases agree with TRBD2. The germline gives CDR1 SGHVS, CDR2 FQNEAQ. Trimming removed 5 bases from V and 4 bases from J; junction bases left unmatched: 10. The CDR3 sequence is 16 residues long. CDR3 sequence: CASSTREVLGTGELFF. DNA for the CDR3: TGTGCCAGCAGCACACGGGAGGTCCTGGGCACCGGGGAGCTGTTTTTT.

This clonotype turned up a few times. The junction departs from the called germline gene at one end, perhaps through a read error. The rearrangement joins TRBV2 to TRBJ1-2; perhaps TRBD1 as D (5 bases). Looked up from germline, CDR1 is SNHLY and CDR2 is FYNNEI. The length of the CDR3 is 12 residues. DNA of the CDR3: TGCGCCAGCAGCCACCCGGGGGGAGGCTACACCTTC. Protein product: CASSHPGGGYTF. The full variable domain, rest sourced from reference TRBV2 and TRBJ1-2, is EPEVTQTPSHQVTQMGQEVILRCVPISNHLYFYWYRQILGQKVEFLVSFYNNEISEKSEIFDDQFSVERPDGSNFTLKIRSTKLEDSAMYFCASSHPGGGYTFGSGTRLTVV.

The genes are TRBV19 and TRBJ2-7; possibly TRBD2 for D (5 bases). Germline CDR1 is LNHDA and CDR2 is SQIVND (reference sequence). V lost 8 bases and J lost 5, with 19 bases in between. This CDR3 has 14 residues. CDR3 sequence (DNA): TGTGCCAGTTCTGTTTGGACTGCACGGGACGAGCAGTACTTC. Its protein product is CASSVWTARDEQYF. Based on the CDR3 plus reference TRBV19 and TRBJ2-7, the full variable domain is DGGITQSPKYLFRKEGQNVTLSCEQNLNHDAMYWYRQDPGQGLRLIYYSQIVNDFQKGDIAEGYSVSREKKESFPLTVTSAQKNPTAFYLCASSVWTARDEQYFGPGTRLTVT.

This clonotype was seen many times. The gene calls are TRBV2 and TRBJ1-5, with TRBD1 matching 8 bases. Germline CDR1 is SNHLY and CDR2 is FYNNEI. This CDR3 has 15 amino acids. V was pared by 1 base and J by 7 bases, with 6 bases of the junction left unmatched. The CDR3 sequence is CASSEEAGGTQPQHF. CDR3 bases: TGTGCCAGCAGTGAAGAGGCAGGGGGCACGCAGCCCCAGCATTTT.

Written as DNA, the CDR3 is TGTGCCAGCAGCCCCGAGGGGCAGATTAATGAAAAACTGTTTTTT. Translating gives CASSPEGQINEKLFF. J is TRBJ1-4 and V is TRBV7-2; D possibly corresponds to TRBD1 (5 bases). Trimming shortened V by 5 bases and J by 4 bases, and 14 bases separated the two germline ends. This CDR3 is 15 amino acids long. Per the germline V gene, CDR1 is SGHTA and CDR2 is FQGNSA.

This clonotype occurred many times. The V call is TRBV19, the J call TRBJ1-5; D remains ambiguous. The CDR3 length is 14 residues. Germline V lookup: CDR1 LNHDA, CDR2 SQIVND (reference sequence). V was pared by 2 bases and J by 3 bases, with 8 bases between. The CDR3 sequence: CASSITSSNQPQHF. CDR3 DNA sequence: TGTGCCAGTAGTATAACCTCTTCCAATCAGCCCCAGCATTTT.

This rearrangement joins TRBV7-8 to TRBJ2-7, with D possibly TRBD2 on 5 matching bases. CDR3 size: 15 residues. In germline, CDR1 is SGHVS, CDR2 FQNEAQ. V lost 5 bases and J lost 3, with 17 bases in between. The CDR3 spells CASSQDRLPNYEQYF. CDR3 bases: TGTGCCAGCAGCCAAGACCGACTACCTAACTACGAGCAGTACTTC.

This clonotype came up many times. V gene TRBV6-5 combines with J gene TRBJ1-5; no clear D. Trimming took off 5 bases at V and 7 bases at J, with 15 bases between the two ends. The CDR3 contains 14 residues. Germline loops: CDR1 MNHEY, CDR2 SVGAGI. CDR3 region: CASSEIGGSQPQHF. CDR3 bases: TGTGCCAGCAGTGAAATAGGAGGGAGCCAGCCCCAGCATTTT.

The J gene is TRBJ2-5, the V gene TRBV2, with 7 bases lining up with TRBD1. The V segment lost 7 bases and the J segment 2 bases; nucleotides outside the gene matches: 4. In germline, CDR1 is SNHLY, CDR2 FYNNEI. The CDR3 covers 13 residues. CDR3 bases: TGTGCCAGCAAAACAGGGGTTCAAGAGACCCAGTACTTC. The encoded protein is CASKTGVQETQYF.

V and J are TRBV5-4 and TRBJ1-2; D is unresolved. V was clipped by 1 base and J by 7 bases, with 11 bases between them. The germline V gene has CDR1 SGHNT and CDR2 YYREEE (reference sequence). CDR3 length: 13 residues. CDR3 amino acids: CASSLSGVAGYTF. CDR3 nucleotide sequence: TGTGCCAGCAGCTTGTCTGGGGTGGCTGGCTACACCTTC.